Listed here are 28 T cell receptor beta chains from one sample, sequenced in a study of cytomegalovirus exposure and HLA in healthy donors. Primers included in the PCR were 60 Vbeta and 13 Jbeta primers. Only in-frame clones appear in the TCRdb table, and some are missing; sequencing was by immunoSEQ multiplex PCR. This sample's table has 190,000 or so clones. The material sequenced was PBMCs. These receptors all come from a boy between 10 and 17 years old in good health and CMV-seronegative.

V and J are TRBV12-5 and TRBJ1-1, with 8 bases fitting TRBD1. Germline-derived CDR1 and CDR2 are LGHNT and FRNRAP. V shed 5 bases and J 6 bases; nucleotides not matched to a gene: 5. The CDR3 covers 13 residues. The CDR3 coding sequence is TGTGCTAGTGGTACCCCGGACAGGGCTGAAGCTTTCTTT. Its protein is CASGTPDRAEAFF.

This chain links TRBV30 with TRBJ2-1; D is uncertain. V lost 5 bases, J lost 9 bases, and 20 bases lay in between. The CDR3 covers 14 residues. Per germline, CDR1 GTSNPN and CDR2 SVGIG (reference sequence). The CDR3 bases are TGTGCCTGGCCTAGACTGGAACAAGGTAGTGAGCAGTTCTTC. It specifies CAWPRLEQGSEQFF.

The CDR3 nucleotides are TGTGCCTGGAGTGCAGAAATTCAACTGTTTTTT. Residues: CAWSAEIQLFF. This rearrangement joins TRBV30 to TRBJ1-4; unclear D gene. The CDR3 sequence is 11 residues long. V lost 1 base, J lost 12 bases, and 9 bases lay in between. The germline V gene encodes CDR1 GTSNPN and CDR2 SVGIG (reference sequence).

The V and J genes are TRBV19 and TRBJ1-4; D may be TRBD1 (6 bases). The CDR3 is made up of 13 amino acids. CDR1 LNHDA and CDR2 SQIVND come from the germline V gene (reference sequence). V was trimmed by 7 bases and J by 6 bases, leaving 12 bases between them. The DNA for the CDR3 is TGTGCCAGTACTTCCAGGGGAGATGAAAAACTGTTTTTT. Translated, it gives CASTSRGDEKLFF.

The chain couples TRBV27 to TRBJ1-5, with 12 bases lining up with TRBD1. The germline V gene has CDR1 MNHEY and CDR2 SMNVEV (reference sequence). CDR3 length equals 19 residues. Trimming cost V 5 bases and J 2 bases; bases outside gene matches: 13. CDR3 coding DNA: TGTGCCAGCAGTCCGGCGCCGGGACAGGGGGCGTTTGGCAATCAGCCCCAGCATTTT. Amino acids: CASSPAPGQGAFGNQPQHF.

The chain combines TRBV7-6 with TRBJ2-7, with TRBD1 as a possible D gene (5 bases). Trimming left V 3 bases short and J 5 bases short, with 17 bases between. The CDR3 runs 15 residues. Germline V gene lookup returns CDR1 SGHVS and CDR2 FNYEAQ. The CDR3 loop reads CASSFSLGAANEQYF. In DNA form, the CDR3 reads TGTGCCAGCAGCTTCTCCCTTGGGGCAGCCAACGAGCAGTACTTC.

This rearrangement joins TRBV10-3 to TRBJ2-1, with D perhaps matching TRBD2 (7 bases). With 1 base removed from V and 8 bases from J, the gap between germline ends came to 12 bases. The CDR3 is made up of 14 amino acids. CDR1 ENHRY and CDR2 SYGVKD come from the germline V gene. DNA of the CDR3: TGTGCCATCAGTGAGTGGGGGGGCCAGTATGAGCAGTTCTTC. It codes for CAISEWGGQYEQFF.

This chain joins TRBV4-1 and TRBJ2-5, with D possibly being TRBD2 (6 bases). This CDR3 is built from 14 residues. From germline, CDR1 is MGHRA and CDR2 YSYEKL. V gave up 1 base and J gave up 2 bases, with 8 bases separating them. The CDR3 nucleotides read TGCGCCAGCAGCCAAGTTAGCGGTCAAGAGACCCAGTACTTC. This encodes CASSQVSGQETQYF.

V gene TRBV30 combines with J gene TRBJ1-2; no reliable D call. Trimming pared 0 bases from V and 5 bases from J, leaving 13 bases between. The CDR3 extends over 14 amino acids. Looked up from germline, CDR1 is GTSNPN and CDR2 is SVGIG (reference sequence). In nucleotides, the CDR3 is TGTGCCTGGAGTGTACCTGAGGGTCATTATGGCTACACCTTC. It yields the protein CAWSVPEGHYGYTF.

This rearrangement joins TRBV7-9 to TRBJ2-5; no firm D call. CDR3 length: 14 residues. Per germline, CDR1 SEHNR and CDR2 FQNEAQ (reference sequence). V was shortened by 3 bases and J by 0 bases, with 8 bases between the two germline ends. The CDR3 DNA reads TGTGCCAGCAGCTTTCGACGGGACCAAGAGACCCAGTACTTC. Translation: CASSFRRDQETQYF.

Concerning this clone itself: The junction departs from germline at one end; a sequencing error may be responsible. Other DNA sequences in the same sample also yield this CDR3. J is TRBJ2-3 and V is TRBV4-1, with D perhaps matching TRBD1 (5 bases). This CDR3 comprises 17 residues. Per germline, CDR1 MGHRA and CDR2 YSYEKL. This CDR3 reads CASSQTPRAGSPDTQYF. DNA for the CDR3: TGCGCCAGTAGCCAAACCCCTCGGGCAGGGTCCCCAGATACGCAGTATTTT.

The chain couples TRBV6-5 to TRBJ1-5; D unclear. The V and J ends lost 0 bases and 7 bases respectively, with 7 bases between them. Germline V CDR1 and CDR2: MNHEY, SVGAGI. The CDR3 spans 13 residues. This CDR3 is CASSYSREQPQHF. CDR3 coding DNA: TGTGCCAGCAGTTACTCGAGGGAACAGCCCCAGCATTTT.

This chain uses TRBV15 with TRBJ2-6; D ambiguous. The germline V gene encodes CDR1 LNHNV and CDR2 YYDKDF (reference sequence). The CDR3 has 17 residues. The V end was cut by 5 bases, the J end by 0 bases, with 14 bases between. CDR3 in DNA: TGTGCCACCAGCTCTCAAAACTCCGGCTCTGGGGCCAACGTCCTGACTTTC. This translates into CATSSQNSGSGANVLTF. The full variable domain, completed using reference TRBV15 and TRBJ2-6, is DAMVIQNPRYQVTQFGKPVTLSCSQTLNHNVMYWYQQKSSQAPKLLFHYYDKDFNNEADTPDNFQSRRPNTSFCFLDIRSPGLGDTAMYLCATSSQNSGSGANVLTFGAGSRLTVL.

The chain couples TRBV19 to TRBJ1-1; tentative D call: TRBD1 (6 bases). V lost 7 bases, J lost 4 bases, and 13 bases lay in between. Germline CDR1 reads LNHDA; CDR2 reads SQIVND (reference sequence). The CDR3 covers 13 residues. CDR3 sequence (DNA): TGTGCCAGTATCCGGAGGGGGGGCACTGAAGCTTTCTTT. Translation: CASIRRGGTEAFF.

This rearrangement joins TRBV7-9 to TRBJ1-1, with unresolved D. The V gene lost 3 bases and the J gene lost 1 base, with 6 bases spanning the gap. This CDR3 region has 13 residues. The germline V gene has CDR1 SEHNR and CDR2 FQNEAQ (reference sequence). The CDR3 sequence is CASSFYENTEAFF. CDR3 in DNA: TGTGCCAGCAGCTTCTATGAGAACACTGAAGCTTTCTTT.

V usage is TRBV5-6 and J usage is TRBJ2-3; TRBD2 might be the D (6 bases). CDR1 is SGHDT and CDR2 is YYEEEE in the germline V gene. Trimming shortened V by 3 bases and J by 5 bases, and 13 bases separated the two germline ends. This CDR3 comprises 14 residues. CDR3 sequence (DNA): TGTGCCAGCAGCTACCCTCACGGGGGAGATACGCAGTATTTT. Amino acid sequence: CASSYPHGGDTQYF.

The gene calls are TRBV4-2 and TRBJ1-1; 9 bases are shared with TRBD1. Germline V CDR1 and CDR2: LGHNA, YNFKEQ. The CDR3 length is 17 residues. The V and J ends lost 4 bases and 2 bases, in that order; junction bases with no gene match: 11. CDR3 region: CASSPGDREEENTEAFF. The CDR3 coding sequence is TGTGCCAGCAGCCCCGGGGACAGGGAGGAAGAAAACACTGAAGCTTTCTTT.

This rearrangement joins TRBV7-9 to TRBJ1-3, with D possibly TRBD1 on 6 matching bases. CDR3 length: 16 amino acids. Germline CDR1 is SEHNR and CDR2 is FQNEAQ (reference sequence). Trimming shortened V by 5 bases and J by 0 bases, and 14 bases separated the two germline ends. The CDR3 bases are TGTGCCAGCAGCCCCGGACAGCCTAACTCTGGAAACACCATATATTTT. Residues: CASSPGQPNSGNTIYF.

The CDR3 DNA is TGTGCCAGCATCGGACAGGGGCATGAAAAACTGTTTTTT. Translating gives CASIGQGHEKLFF. The chain carries TRBV28 and TRBJ1-4, with 9 bases identical to TRBD1. Germline V gene sequence: CDR1 MDHEN, CDR2 SYDVKM. The V segment lost 7 bases and the J segment 6 bases; nucleotides outside the gene matches: 3. The CDR3 totals 13 residues.

As concerns this clone: Germline is not matched at one junction end, which may reflect a read error. Distinct nucleotide sequences in the sample also encode this CDR3. The chain is built from TRBV2 and TRBJ1-4; a weak D match, TRBD1 (5 bases). Germline V gives CDR1 SNHLY, CDR2 FYNNEI. The CDR3 runs 14 residues. Here the CDR3 reads CASRDQGRGEKLFF. CDR3 sequence (DNA): TGTGCCAGCAGGGATCAGGGAAGGGGTGAAAAGCTGTTTTTT.

The gene calls are TRBV13 and TRBJ2-3; 8 bases are a match to TRBD2. In germline, CDR1 is PRHDT, CDR2 FYEKMQ (reference sequence). The CDR3 extends over 16 amino acids. V was clipped by 5 bases and J by 3 bases; unmatched bases: 10. CDR3 region: CASSNNGGAWTDTQYF. The DNA for the CDR3 is TGTGCCAGCAGCAATAACGGGGGGGCGTGGACAGATACGCAGTATTTT.

The chain carries TRBV10-3 and TRBJ1-1, with 8 bases that match TRBD1. Germline values: CDR1 ENHRY, CDR2 SYGVKD. The J segment lost 6 bases and the V segment lost 11 bases, leaving 8 bases of the junction unmatched. This CDR3 is built from 12 residues. The CDR3 region has the DNA TGTGCCGCCTCAGGCAGGGGGCCTGAAGCTTTCTTT. This encodes CAASGRGPEAFF.

The chain has TRBV19 and TRBJ1-1; D might be TRBD1 (5 bases). V was trimmed by 4 bases and J by 5 bases, leaving 11 bases between them. The length of the CDR3 is 13 residues. Germline-derived CDR1 and CDR2 are LNHDA and SQIVND (reference sequence). The CDR3, as DNA: TGTGCCAGTAGTACCCGCGGGGGGACTGAAGCTTTCTTT. This translates into CASSTRGGTEAFF.

The J gene is TRBJ2-1, the V gene TRBV4-1, with 12 positions matching TRBD2. J gave up 10 bases and V 1 base, and 5 bases lay outside the gene matches. CDR3 length: 15 residues. The germline V gene encodes CDR1 MGHRA and CDR2 YSYEKL. CDR3 amino acids: CASSQASGGAREQFF. The CDR3 DNA reads as TGCGCCAGCAGCCAAGCTAGCGGGGGGGCGCGCGAGCAGTTCTTC.

The chain links TRBV5-1 to TRBJ2-7; TRBD1 aligns across 9 bases. CDR3 length: 14 amino acids. V was pared by 5 bases and J by 4 bases, with 7 bases of the junction left unmatched. Germline CDR1 and CDR2: SGHRS and YFSETQ. For the CDR3, the DNA is TGCGCCAGCAGGGACGACAGGGGGTTGTACGAGCAGTACTTC. It encodes CASRDDRGLYEQYF.

The gene calls are TRBV7-2 and TRBJ1-1; D perhaps matches TRBD1 (5 bases). Germline CDR1 is SGHTA and CDR2 is FQGNSA. The germline V and J ends were trimmed by 1 base and 2 bases, with 14 bases remaining between them. This CDR3 has 16 amino acids. The CDR3 DNA sequence: TGTGCCAGCAGCTTAGATGCACAGGCTTATAACACTGAAGCTTTCTTT. The encoded protein is CASSLDAQAYNTEAFF. Full variable domain (outside the CDR3, taken from reference TRBV7-2 and TRBJ1-1): GAGVSQSPSNKVTEKGKDVELRCDPISGHTALYWYRQSLGQGLEFLIYFQGNSAPDKSGLPSDRFSAERTGGSVSTLTIQRTQQEDSAVYLCASSLDAQAYNTEAFFGQGTRLTVV.

The chain employs TRBV19 and TRBJ2-5, with TRBD1 matching over 8 bases. Germline V gene sequence: CDR1 LNHDA, CDR2 SQIVND (reference sequence). Trimming cost V 0 bases and J 5 bases; bases outside gene matches: 8. The CDR3 consists of 16 residues. Written as DNA, the CDR3 is TGTGCCAGTAGTATAGATTATTCAGGGGGCATTGAGACCCAGTACTTC. As protein: CASSIDYSGGIETQYF.

V gene TRBV7-3 combines with J gene TRBJ1-1; D not resolved. V was cut by 5 bases and J by 0 bases, with 7 bases left in between. The germline gives CDR1 SGHTA, CDR2 FQGTGA. The CDR3 is 13 amino acids. The CDR3 region has the DNA TGTGCCAGCAGCGCGGCCGTGAACACTGAAGCTTTCTTT. Translating it yields CASSAAVNTEAFF.